This TCR beta chain is drawn from a study of CD8+ T cells in alopecia areata. The sequencing template was cDNA reverse transcribed from extracted RNA. Profiled with immunoSEQ multiplex PCR; TCRdb holds only in-frame clones, not every one. The table records just over 150,000 clones, around 55% of them present only once. With regard to this clone: The sample has other DNA sequences that encode this CDR3 too.

It was from alopecia areata patients that lesional scalp punch biopsies and peripheral blood were collected. This CDR3 has 12 amino acids. Germline values: CDR1 MNHEY, CDR2 SMNVEV (reference sequence). V lost 6 bases, J lost 4 bases, and 10 bases lay in between. The source is a human donor with alopecia areata. The material was CD8+ T cells sorted from blood, obtained at week 0. The chain employs TRBV27 and TRBJ2-7, with D possibly called TRBD1 or TRBD2 (6 bases each). The CDR3 DNA follows: TGTGCCAGCAGCTCGGGGGCATACGAGCAGTACTTC. Residues: CASSSGAYEQYF.